Below, 22 T cell receptor beta chains from the same sample are listed, as sequenced in a study of T-cell memory formation after mild COVID-19. TCRdb processed the 5' RACE reads anew with MiXCR; each CDR3 protein has one entry. This sample yields roughly 340,000 distinct CDR3 sequences, of which around a sixth are seen a single time; under 25% belongs to the top ten. The material sequenced was PBMCs or a T cell subset sorted from them (not recorded which). The receptors were sampled from a man younger than 35 who had mild COVID-19 (a few samples of this study predate the infection). Cell type and time point are not known.

The table lists this clonotype with a few counts. This chain connects TRBV20-1 to TRBJ1-1; a possible D gene is TRBD1 (6 bases). Trimming left V 0 bases short and J 5 bases short, with 13 bases between. CDR1 and CDR2 from the germline V gene are DFQATT and SNEGSKA (reference sequence). The CDR3 runs 14 residues. The CDR3 DNA is TGCAGTGCTAGAGAGGGACATGTGGGGACTGAAGCTTTCTTT. This translates into CSAREGHVGTEAFF.

This clonotype was observed a handful of times. The chain couples TRBV7-2 to TRBJ2-7, with 10 nucleotides matching TRBD1. The CDR3 consists of 14 residues. With 6 bases clipped from V and 5 bases from J, the junction kept 7 bases outside the gene matches. Germline V gives CDR1 SGHTA, CDR2 FQGNSA. The CDR3 region has the DNA TGTGCCAGCAGTATCTGGGACAGGGGAAACGAGCAGTACTTC. This gives the protein CASSIWDRGNEQYF. The variable domain in full, with the rest retrieved from reference TRBV7-2 and TRBJ2-7, is GAGVSQSPSNKVTEKGKDVELRCDPISGHTALYWYRQSLGQGLEFLIYFQGNSAPDKSGLPSDRFSAERTGGSVSTLTIQRTQQEDSAVYLCASSIWDRGNEQYFGPGTRLTVT.

The CDR3 region has the DNA TGTGCCAGCAGTTTCAACAATGCGGCGCAGTATTTT. It specifies CASSFNNAAQYF. The chain uses TRBV12-3 or TRBV12-4 and TRBJ2-3, with D unresolved. The CDR3 is 12 amino acids. Trimming took 3 bases from V and 10 from J, leaving 11 bases between them.

J is TRBJ1-1 and V is TRBV4-1; D call uncertain. The CDR3 sequence is 12 residues long. V lost 3 bases and J 8 bases, leaving 10 bases between the germline ends. The germline V gene has CDR1 MGHRA and CDR2 YSYEKL. This CDR3 reads CASSHLRGEAFF. The CDR3 DNA follows: TGCGCCAGCAGCCATCTTCGCGGAGAAGCTTTCTTT.

This clonotype was observed a handful of times. The V call is TRBV5-1, the J call TRBJ2-5, with D possibly called TRBD1 or TRBD2 (5 bases each). The germline V gene has CDR1 SGHRS and CDR2 YFSETQ. V lost 4 bases, J lost 2 bases, and 24 bases lay in between. CDR3 size: 18 residues. CDR3 protein: CASSTPVGAWAGQETQYF. CDR3 sequence (DNA): TGCGCCAGCAGCACTCCGGTCGGGGCGTGGGCAGGACAAGAGACCCAGTACTTC.

This clonotype was detected only a few times. V is TRBV6-1 and J is TRBJ2-7; D remains unclear. V was cut by 1 base and J by 3 bases, with 4 bases left in between. CDR3 length: 12 residues. Germline CDR1 MNHNS, CDR2 SASEGT. This CDR3 reads CASSEGGYEQYV. The CDR3 nucleotides are TGTGCCAGCAGTGAAGGCGGCTACGAGCAGTACGTC.

The sample holds a few counts of this clonotype. The chain has TRBV2 and TRBJ2-5; 11 positions match TRBD1. Trimming took 6 bases from V and 6 from J; bases not matched to a gene: 0. Germline CDR1 SNHLY, CDR2 FYNNEI. The CDR3 extends over 12 amino acids. The CDR3 sequence is CASRDRGQTQYF. As DNA, the CDR3 is TGTGCCAGCAGGGACAGGGGGCAGACCCAGTACTTC.

The chain recombines TRBV20-1 with TRBJ2-7, with 8 bases lining up with TRBD1. CDR1 and CDR2 (germline): DFQATT, SNEGSKA (reference sequence). The CDR3 is 14 residues long. Trimming at V came to 1 base and at J to 4 bases, leaving 6 bases not matched to a gene. This CDR3 reads CSARGRDRRYEQYV. CDR3 nucleotide sequence: TGCAGTGCTAGAGGCCGGGACAGGAGATACGAGCAGTACGTC.

In nucleotides, the CDR3 is TGTGCCAGCAGTTCGACGTTTTGGACAGGCGCTGGAAACACCATATATTTT. It specifies CASSSTFWTGAGNTIYF. The V gene is TRBV12-3 or TRBV12-4, the J gene TRBJ1-3; TRBD1 aligns across 7 bases. The CDR3 has 17 residues. Trimming took 4 bases from V and 2 from J; bases not matched to a gene: 11.

This rearrangement joins TRBV7-9 to TRBJ2-3, with D hard to call. Trimming took off 1 base at V and 1 base at J, with 12 bases between the two ends. CDR3 length: 16 amino acids. Germline V gives CDR1 SEHNR, CDR2 FQNEAQ (reference sequence). CDR3 sequence (DNA): TGTGCCAGCAGCTTAGTAGCTACTGCGGGCACAGATACGCAGTATTTT. Amino acid sequence: CASSLVATAGTDTQYF.

This clonotype showed up just a few times. The chain combines TRBV19 with TRBJ1-5; 8 nucleotides line up with TRBD1. The trim removed 6 bases at V and 6 bases at J, leaving 4 bases unmatched. Germline CDR1 is LNHDA and CDR2 is SQIVND (reference sequence). The CDR3 runs 13 residues. Here the CDR3 DNA reads TGTGCCAGTAGGCGGACAGGGAGTCAGCCCCAGCATTTT. Protein: CASRRTGSQPQHF.

This clonotype has just a few counts. The genes are TRBV9 and TRBJ1-5; D gene ambiguous. V lost 0 bases and J 2 bases, leaving 12 bases between the germline ends. In germline, CDR1 is SGDLS, CDR2 YYNGEE. The CDR3 has 16 amino acids. The CDR3 coding sequence is TGTGCCAGCAGCGTAGGGCCCGGCCAGGGCAATCAGCCCCAGCATTTT. Translation: CASSVGPGQGNQPQHF. The full variable domain, in which reference TRBV9 and TRBJ1-5 provide the parts outside the CDR3, is DSGVTQTPKHLITATGQRVTLRCSPRSGDLSVYWYQQSLDQGLQFLIQYYNGEERAKGNILERFSAQQFPDLHSELNLSSLELGDSALYFCASSVGPGQGNQPQHFGDGTRLSIL.

This rearrangement joins TRBV20-1 to TRBJ2-7; unclear D gene. Germline CDR1 and CDR2: DFQATT and SNEGSKA (reference sequence). Trimming removed 0 bases at V and 6 bases at J, with 12 bases between. This CDR3 comprises 13 residues. The CDR3 reads CSAREHKTGEQYF. The CDR3 DNA sequence: TGCAGTGCTAGAGAACATAAGACGGGCGAGCAGTACTTC.

This clonotype was seen at least ten times. The chain couples TRBV5-1 to TRBJ1-1; D is perhaps TRBD1 (6 bases). The ends were cut back, 4 bases at V and 6 bases at J, with 16 bases in the middle. CDR3 length equals 14 residues. Germline values: CDR1 SGHRS, CDR2 YFSETQ. CDR3 DNA: TGCGCCAGCAGCGCCCGGGGGGCGATTTCTGAAGCTTTCTTT. As protein: CASSARGAISEAFF.

This clonotype was seen a few times. The chain links TRBV6-5 to TRBJ2-3, with 9 bases that match TRBD1. Germline V gene sequence: CDR1 MNHEY, CDR2 SVGAGI. The CDR3 totals 15 residues. J gave up 0 bases and V 5 bases, and 3 bases lay outside the gene matches. The chain's CDR3 is CASSEQGASTDTQYF. The CDR3 bases are TGTGCCAGCAGTGAACAGGGGGCAAGCACAGATACGCAGTATTTT.

This clonotype showed up just a few times. The V call is TRBV2, the J call TRBJ2-5, with D tentatively TRBD2 (6 bases). V lost 8 bases and J lost 5, with 12 bases in between. Germline loops: CDR1 SNHLY, CDR2 FYNNEI. The length of the CDR3 is 12 residues. CDR3 coding DNA: TGTGCCAGCTTCCTAGCGCGCGAGACCCAGTACTTC. Protein sequence: CASFLARETQYF.

In its sample, this clonotype was seen a few times. This chain joins TRBV25-1 and TRBJ1-6, with D maybe TRBD1 (6 bases). Trimming took off 8 bases at V and 9 bases at J, with 20 bases between the two ends. CDR1 is MGHDK, CDR2 SYGVNS, per germline. The CDR3 consists of 15 residues. The CDR3 spells CASQGGGTNFSPLHF. The CDR3 DNA is TGTGCCAGCCAAGGGGGAGGGACTAACTTTTCACCCCTCCACTTT.

The count of this clonotype is one. V and J are TRBV2 and TRBJ1-1, with D hard to call. Germline V gene sequence: CDR1 SNHLY, CDR2 FYNNEI. Trimming left V 8 bases short and J 7 bases short, with 8 bases between. The CDR3 sequence is 10 residues long. CDR3 residues: CASWLSEAFF. CDR3 in DNA: TGTGCCAGCTGGTTAAGTGAAGCTTTCTTT.

This clonotype occurred a few times. This chain links TRBV12-3 or TRBV12-4 with TRBJ2-1, with D unresolved. Trimming took 6 bases from V and 3 from J, leaving 15 bases between them. The CDR3 is 15 amino acids. CDR3 protein: CASRKSSGVYNEQFF. The CDR3 DNA reads as TGTGCCAGCAGGAAGTCCAGTGGGGTCTACAATGAGCAGTTCTTC.

The chain joins TRBV11-3 to TRBJ2-1; D gene ambiguous. The CDR3 runs to 14 residues. V lost 1 base to trimming and J lost 8 bases, with 12 bases between them. Germline values: CDR1 SGHNT, CDR2 YENEEA. This CDR3 is CASSLGGRTYEQFF. The CDR3 region has the DNA TGTGCCAGCAGCTTAGGTGGTAGGACCTATGAGCAGTTCTTC.

V usage is TRBV18 and J usage is TRBJ2-7; no firm D call. The CDR3 contains 11 residues. V was trimmed by 3 bases and J by 5 bases, leaving 5 bases between them. Germline CDR1 reads KGHSH; CDR2 reads LQKENI. The DNA of the CDR3 is TGTGCCAGCTCACCGGCAGACGAGCAGTACTTC. Protein sequence: CASSPADEQYF.

This chain uses TRBV18 with TRBJ2-7; D is perhaps TRBD2 (6 bases). CDR3 size: 15 residues. In germline, CDR1 is KGHSH, CDR2 LQKENI. Between the trimmed V and J ends, which lost 3 bases and 1 base, there was a span of 13 bases. This CDR3 reads CASSPGGSLSYEQYV. Written as DNA, the CDR3 is TGTGCCAGCTCACCGGGAGGAAGTTTATCCTACGAGCAGTACGTC.